The present T cell receptor (beta chain) was sequenced within a study of cytomegalovirus exposure and HLA in healthy donors. Primers included in the PCR were 60 Vbeta and 13 Jbeta primers. Generated by immunoSEQ multiplex PCR, the TCRdb table keeps only in-frame clones and is missing some. The table has fewer than 100,000 clones, around 80% seen once. Deletions cut 0 bases from V and 12 bases from J, with 9 bases between. This CDR3 spans 11 amino acids. Germline CDR1 reads DFQATT; CDR2 reads SNEGSKA (reference sequence). Input material: PBMCs. This clonotype was obtained from a woman between 55 and 75 years old in good health and CMV-seronegative. The chain joins TRBV20-1 to TRBJ2-1, with no clear D. CDR3 amino acids: CSARELTRQFF. Written as DNA, the CDR3 is TGCAGTGCTAGAGAACTGACAAGGCAGTTCTTC.